Each of the 20 T cell receptor beta chains below was sequenced from the same sample in a study of blood T cell repertoires in COVID-19. Some clones are missing from TCRdb's copy, which holds only in-frame ones; the method was immunoSEQ multiplex PCR. The sample holds more than 85,000 clones; around 86% are singletons and the top ten take more than 30%. The sample taken for sequencing was peripheral blood. These TCRs come from an older man with acute or convalescent COVID-19.

The rearrangement links TRBV28 to TRBJ2-5; the match to TRBD1 covers 12 bases. This CDR3 has 16 residues. The ends lost 4 bases at V and 3 bases at J; junction bases unmatched: 6. Per the germline V gene, CDR1 is MDHEN and CDR2 is SYDVKM. CDR3 region: CASSSSGTGGKETQYF. The CDR3 DNA sequence: TGTGCCAGCAGTTCGTCCGGGACAGGGGGCAAAGAGACCCAGTACTTC.

This sequence joins TRBV25-1 and TRBJ2-5; D might be TRBD1 (8 bases). The CDR3 is 13 residues long. CDR1 and CDR2 (germline): MGHDK, SYGVNS. V lost 8 bases and J 5 bases, leaving 15 bases between the germline ends. CDR3 bases: TGTGCCAGCGCAAAACAGGGGGGGGAGACCCAGTACTTC. Encoded protein: CASAKQGGETQYF.

This clone has just a few counts. This rearrangement joins TRBV3-1 (or the pseudogene TRBV3-2) to TRBJ1-4, with D perhaps matching TRBD1 (6 bases). The CDR3 contains 16 residues. Per the germline V gene, CDR1 is LGHDT and CDR2 is YNNKEL (reference sequence). V lost 4 bases and J lost 8, with 20 bases in between. CDR3 DNA sequence: TGTGCCAGCAGCCTATCTTCCCGGGGGGCTGGGGAAAAACTGTTTTTT. Translation: CASSLSSRGAGEKLFF.

The chain uses TRBV7-9 and TRBJ1-1; maybe TRBD1 (5 bases). CDR3 length equals 14 residues. Per germline, CDR1 SEHNR and CDR2 FQNEAQ (reference sequence). V was cut by 0 bases and J by 0 bases, with 5 bases left in between. The CDR3 sequence is CASSLAGVNTEAFF. The CDR3 region has the DNA TGTGCCAGCAGCTTAGCAGGGGTGAACACTGAAGCTTTCTTT.

The chain uses TRBV2 and TRBJ2-7, with no clear D. Germline assignment: CDR1 SNHLY and CDR2 FYNNEI. CDR3 length equals 12 residues. Trimming took off 7 bases at V and 2 bases at J, with 9 bases between the two ends. The CDR3 protein is CASTVEPYEQYF. Written as DNA, the CDR3 is TGTGCCAGCACAGTGGAGCCCTACGAGCAGTACTTC.

The table lists this clone with a few counts. The rearrangement links TRBV28 to TRBJ1-2, with TRBD1 matching 8 bases. Germline CDR1 MDHEN, CDR2 SYDVKM. The CDR3 consists of 15 residues. V gave up 2 bases and J gave up 5 bases; unmatched junction bases: 7. The CDR3 here is CASSLGRGQGYGYTF. The CDR3 DNA is TGTGCCAGCAGTTTAGGCAGGGGGCAGGGTTATGGCTACACCTTC.

V and J are TRBV15 and TRBJ1-6; 8 bases are shared with TRBD1. V trimming: 3 bases; J trimming: 0 bases; junction bases outside the gene matches: 4. Germline CDR1 reads LNHNV; CDR2 reads YYDKDF (reference sequence). This CDR3 comprises 17 residues. CDR3 residues: CATSSDRGNSYNSPLHF. DNA of the CDR3: TGTGCCACCAGCAGTGACAGGGGAAACTCCTATAATTCACCCCTCCACTTT.

This rearrangement joins TRBV28 to TRBJ2-1; 11 bases are a match to TRBD1. The CDR3 sequence is 15 residues long. Trimming at V came to 4 bases and at J to 6 bases, leaving 5 bases not matched to a gene. The germline V gene encodes CDR1 MDHEN and CDR2 SYDVKM. The CDR3 reads CASSSGQGAGNEQFF. CDR3 bases: TGTGCCAGCAGTTCAGGACAGGGGGCCGGCAATGAGCAGTTCTTC.

The J gene is TRBJ1-5, the V gene TRBV7-9; 9 nucleotides agree with TRBD1. V lost 5 bases and J lost 5; bases outside the gene matches: 4. There are 14 residues in the CDR3. Germline V gives CDR1 SEHNR, CDR2 FQNEAQ (reference sequence). DNA for the CDR3: TGTGCCAGCAGCCTGACAGGGGGAGATCAGCCCCAGCATTTT. Its translation is CASSLTGGDQPQHF.

V gene TRBV11-2 combines with J gene TRBJ2-3; 8 nucleotides match TRBD2. Trimming cost V 1 base and J 5 bases; bases outside gene matches: 5. CDR1 SGHAT and CDR2 FQNNGV come from the germline V gene. The CDR3 totals 15 residues. Written as DNA, the CDR3 is TGTGCCAGCAGCTTAGCGGGAGGGCCAGGAGATACGCAGTATTTT. Translated, it gives CASSLAGGPGDTQYF.

This clone was counted between two and nine times. The J gene is TRBJ2-3, the V gene TRBV12-3 or TRBV12-4; no clear D gene. CDR3 length: 13 residues. V was pared by 1 base and J by 8 bases, with 10 bases between. The CDR3 coding sequence is TGTGCCAGCAGTTTAGGACTTGGCTCTACGCAGTATTTT. It yields the protein CASSLGLGSTQYF.

As to this clone: This sample includes further DNA sequences coding for the same CDR3. The rearrangement links TRBV28 to TRBJ1-1; D is possibly TRBD1 (5 bases). The CDR3 has 12 residues. The V gene lost 3 bases and the J gene lost 4 bases, with 6 bases spanning the gap. Germline assignment: CDR1 MDHEN and CDR2 SYDVKM. CDR3 region: CASSLGLTEAFF. As DNA, the CDR3 is TGTGCCAGCAGTTTGGGGCTCACTGAAGCTTTCTTT.

This chain connects TRBV10-3 to TRBJ2-7, with 8 bases that match TRBD2. V gave up 4 bases and J gave up 1 base; unmatched junction bases: 12. Germline V CDR1 and CDR2: ENHRY, SYGVKD. This CDR3 is built from 17 residues. The CDR3 here is CAISGSPRTSSSYEQYF. CDR3 sequence (DNA): TGTGCCATCAGTGGGTCTCCGAGGACTAGCAGTTCCTACGAGCAGTACTTC.

As to this clone: The sample holds other DNA sequences that translate to the same CDR3. This chain uses TRBV7-9 with TRBJ1-1; D not resolved. The CDR3 is 12 residues long. Germline values: CDR1 SEHNR, CDR2 FQNEAQ (reference sequence). The germline V and J ends were trimmed by 2 bases and 6 bases, with 7 bases remaining between them. The DNA for the CDR3 is TGTGCCAGCAGCTTAACCGGAGCTGAAGCTTTCTTT. It translates to CASSLTGAEAFF.

The V call is TRBV4-3, the J call TRBJ2-3; D is unclear. This CDR3 is 16 amino acids long. The V and J ends lost 0 bases and 1 base respectively, with 11 bases between them. The V gene's germline CDR1 is LGHNA and CDR2 YSLEER. CDR3 protein: CASSQDPTRGTDTQYF. As DNA, the CDR3 is TGCGCCAGCAGCCAAGATCCCACGCGCGGCACAGATACGCAGTATTTT.

The chain couples TRBV7-6 to TRBJ1-6; D is uncertain. With 5 bases removed from V and 2 bases from J, the gap between germline ends came to 16 bases. Germline V gives CDR1 SGHVS, CDR2 FNYEAQ. This CDR3 has 17 residues. The DNA of the CDR3 is TGTGCCAGCAGCGCCGGGTCTTTCGGAGCCTATAATTCACCCCTCCACTTT. Translated: CASSAGSFGAYNSPLHF.

This clone was counted once. This chain connects TRBV7-8 to TRBJ2-3; a weak D match, TRBD1 (5 bases). The CDR3 covers 14 residues. Germline loops: CDR1 SGHVS, CDR2 FQNEAQ. Trimming left V 3 bases short and J 5 bases short, with 12 bases between. The CDR3 is CASSFGLGLDTQYF. The CDR3 DNA sequence: TGTGCCAGCAGCTTTGGATTGGGGCTAGATACGCAGTATTTT.

The CDR3 nucleotides read TGTGCCTGGAGTGTAGGGGGCCATCAAGAGACCCAGTACTTC. Translating gives CAWSVGGHQETQYF. The chain employs TRBV30 and TRBJ2-5; 7 positions match TRBD1. The CDR3 contains 14 residues. Germline trimming cut 0 bases from V and 2 bases from J; bases unmatched to any gene: 3. CDR1 is GTSNPN and CDR2 is SVGIG in the germline V gene (reference sequence).

This clone was observed once. The gene calls are TRBV12-3 or TRBV12-4 and TRBJ2-2, with TRBD1 as a possible D gene (5 bases). This CDR3 is built from 13 residues. The V and J ends lost 8 bases and 4 bases respectively, with 11 bases between them. The CDR3 sequence: CASLPRATGELFF. In DNA, the CDR3 is TGTGCCAGCTTGCCCAGGGCCACCGGGGAGCTGTTTTTT.

This clone was recorded once. The chain joins TRBV2 to TRBJ1-2; D is perhaps TRBD1 (5 bases). CDR1 SNHLY and CDR2 FYNNEI come from the germline V gene. Trimming removed 7 bases from V and 5 bases from J, with 14 bases in between. The CDR3 contains 13 residues. In nucleotides, the CDR3 is TGTGCCAGCACCCCTCAGGGACTATATGGCTACACCTTC. Its translation is CASTPQGLYGYTF. Combining the CDR3 with reference TRBV2 and TRBJ1-2 gives the whole variable domain EPEVTQTPSHQVTQMGQEVILRCVPISNHLYFYWYRQILGQKVEFLVSFYNNEISEKSEIFDDQFSVERPDGSNFTLKIRSTKLEDSAMYFCASTPQGLYGYTFGSGTRLTVV.